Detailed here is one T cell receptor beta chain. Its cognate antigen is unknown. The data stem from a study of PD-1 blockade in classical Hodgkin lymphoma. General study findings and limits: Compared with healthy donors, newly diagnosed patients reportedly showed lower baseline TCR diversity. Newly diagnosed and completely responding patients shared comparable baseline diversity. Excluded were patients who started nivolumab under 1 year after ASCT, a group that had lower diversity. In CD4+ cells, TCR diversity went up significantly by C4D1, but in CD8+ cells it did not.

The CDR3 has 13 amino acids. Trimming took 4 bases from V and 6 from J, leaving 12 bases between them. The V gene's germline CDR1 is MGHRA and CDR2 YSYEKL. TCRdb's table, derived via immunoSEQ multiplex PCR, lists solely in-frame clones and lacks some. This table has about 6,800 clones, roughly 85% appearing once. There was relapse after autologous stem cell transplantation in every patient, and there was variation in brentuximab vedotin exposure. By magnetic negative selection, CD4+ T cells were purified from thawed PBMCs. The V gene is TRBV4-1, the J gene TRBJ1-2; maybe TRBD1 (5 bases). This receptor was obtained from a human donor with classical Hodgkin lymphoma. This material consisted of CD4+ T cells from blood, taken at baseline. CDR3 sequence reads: CASSRYEGDGYTF. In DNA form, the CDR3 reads TGCGCCAGCAGCCGCTACGAAGGGGATGGCTACACCTTC.